The clone carrying this T cell receptor (beta chain) was detected ten times or more. Its antigen is unknown. The data belong to a study of T cells after yellow fever vaccination. Findings and limits, study-wide: Contamination by abundant bulk-population clonotypes could be present in FACS-sorted repertoires.

TCRdb re-called the 5' RACE reads through MiXCR, storing one row per CDR3 protein. The repertoire has under 600,000 distinct CDR3 sequences, less than 15% of them found once; the top ten carry around an eighth. J was trimmed by 4 bases and V by 2 bases; bases with no gene match: 4. Germline loops: CDR1 SGHTA, CDR2 FQGNSA. The CDR3 has 16 residues. J is TRBJ2-2 and V is TRBV7-2; 10 nucleotides agree with TRBD1. The specimen comprised PBMCs, sampled on the day of the yellow fever booster vaccination. This TCR derives from a man younger than 40 who received the YFV17D yellow fever vaccine. This CDR3 reads CASSLWTGGGTGELFF. The CDR3 region has the DNA TGTGCCAGCAGCTTATGGACAGGGGGGGGCACCGGGGAGCTGTTTTTT. Variable domain in full (rest from reference TRBV7-2 and TRBJ2-2): GAGVSQSPSNKVTEKGKDVELRCDPISGHTALYWYRQSLGQGLEFLIYFQGNSAPDKSGLPSDRFSAERTGGSVSTLTIQRTQQEDSAVYLCASSLWTGGGTGELFFGEGSRLTVL.